This TCR beta chain was captured by sequencing in a study of blood T cell repertoires in COVID-19. At the level of the study: Some COVID-19 samples were acute and others convalescent; all came from the United States, Italy and Spain. Sample material is recorded as cDNA or gDNA derived from T cells, B-cell-depleted T cells, or PBMCs.

Looked up from germline, CDR1 is SGHDN and CDR2 is FVKESK. This CDR3 is 18 amino acids long. V shed 5 bases, J shed 2 bases, and the junction held 9 bases outside the gene matches. Methods used by the authors: Amplification of reference gene primers provided the estimated nucleated cell counts. The repertoire was sequenced with immunoSEQ multiplex PCR; TCRdb's copy has only in-frame clones and lacks some. V and J calls and clone size follow that table, whereas D and trimming were derived from the DNA. The sample yields tens of thousands of clones, approximately 79% seen once. This TCR was recovered from a human donor in a cohort sampled during active COVID-19. Sequenced input: peripheral blood. The chain combines TRBV14 with TRBJ2-1, with TRBD2 matching 13 bases. CDR3 sequence: CASSWWTSGGDAYNEQFF. Written as DNA, the CDR3 is TGTGCCAGCAGCTGGTGGACTAGCGGGGGAGATGCCTACAATGAGCAGTTCTTC.